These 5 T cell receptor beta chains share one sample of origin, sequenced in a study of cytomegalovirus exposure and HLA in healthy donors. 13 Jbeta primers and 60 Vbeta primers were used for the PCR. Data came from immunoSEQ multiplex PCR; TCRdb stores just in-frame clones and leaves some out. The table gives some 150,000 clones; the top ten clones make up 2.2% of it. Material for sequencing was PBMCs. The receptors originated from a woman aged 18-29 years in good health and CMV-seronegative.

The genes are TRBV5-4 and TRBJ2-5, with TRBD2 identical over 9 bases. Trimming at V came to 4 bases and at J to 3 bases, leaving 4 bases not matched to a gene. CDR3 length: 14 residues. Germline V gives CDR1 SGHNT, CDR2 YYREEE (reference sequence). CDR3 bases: TGTGCCAGCAGCACCCAGCGGGGGGAAGAGACCCAGTACTTC. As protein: CASSTQRGEETQYF. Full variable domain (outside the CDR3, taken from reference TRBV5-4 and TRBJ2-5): ETGVTQSPTHLIKTRGQQVTLRCSSQSGHNTVSWYQQALGQGPQFIFQYYREEENGRGNFPPRFSGLQFPNYSSELNVNALELDDSALYLCASSTQRGEETQYFGPGTRLLVL.

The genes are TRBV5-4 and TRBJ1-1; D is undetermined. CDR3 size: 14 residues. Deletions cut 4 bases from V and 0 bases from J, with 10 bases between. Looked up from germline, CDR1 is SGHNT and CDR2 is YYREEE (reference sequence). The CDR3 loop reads CASSPSTVNTEAFF. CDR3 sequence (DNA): TGTGCCAGCAGCCCCTCAACGGTGAACACTGAAGCTTTCTTT.

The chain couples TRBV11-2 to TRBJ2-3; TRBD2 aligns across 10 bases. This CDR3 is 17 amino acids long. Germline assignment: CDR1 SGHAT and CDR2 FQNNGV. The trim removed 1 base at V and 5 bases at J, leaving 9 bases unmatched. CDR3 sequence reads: CASSLVVLAGVGDTQYF. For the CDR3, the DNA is TGTGCCAGCAGCTTAGTCGTGCTAGCGGGAGTTGGAGATACGCAGTATTTT.

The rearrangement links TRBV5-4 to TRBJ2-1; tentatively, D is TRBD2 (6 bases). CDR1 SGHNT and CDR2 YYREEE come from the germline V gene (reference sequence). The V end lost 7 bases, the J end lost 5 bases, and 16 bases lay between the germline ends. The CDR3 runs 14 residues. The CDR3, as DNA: TGTGCCAGCCGCCTACCGGGACTGCACAATGAGCAGTTCTTC. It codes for CASRLPGLHNEQFF. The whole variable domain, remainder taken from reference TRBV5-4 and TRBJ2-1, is ETGVTQSPTHLIKTRGQQVTLRCSSQSGHNTVSWYQQALGQGPQFIFQYYREEENGRGNFPPRFSGLQFPNYSSELNVNALELDDSALYLCASRLPGLHNEQFFGPGTRLTVL.

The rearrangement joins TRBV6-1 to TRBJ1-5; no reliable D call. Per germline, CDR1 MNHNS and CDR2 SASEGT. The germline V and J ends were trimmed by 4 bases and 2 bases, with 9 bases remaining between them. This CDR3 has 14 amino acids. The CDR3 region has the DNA TGTGCCAGCAGTGTAGGCGGAGGCAATCAGCCCCAGCATTTT. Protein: CASSVGGGNQPQHF.